Following are 2 T cell receptor beta chains from one sample sequenced in a study of regulatory T cells in long-lasting Graves disease. The TCR beta library used iRepertoire HTBI primers with Arm-PCR amplification of CDR3. Via MiXCR, TCRdb re-called the multiplex PCR reads, giving one row per CDR3 protein. This table holds approximately 470,000 distinct CDR3 sequences, less than 25% found once. The time point: persistent/refractory GD, antithyroid drugs over 5 years with positive TRAb. RNA isolated from PBMCs was used to make the TCR library. The sample consisted of peripheral blood mononuclear cells (PBMCs), taken when the disease was refractory, from a patient treated with antithyroid drugs. Receptors were obtained from a female donor with Graves disease.

Regarding this clonotype: A read error may produce the germline difference seen at one junction end. The chain employs TRBV7-7 and TRBJ2-7; TRBD2 matches 12 bases. This CDR3 spans 16 amino acids. CDR1 and CDR2 (germline): SSHAT, FNYEAQ (reference sequence). The CDR3 here is CASSRNLAGGGGEQYF. The CDR3, as DNA: TGTGCTAGCAGCCGCAACCTAGCGGGAGGGGGTGGCGAGCAGTACTTC.

This clonotype was counted many times. The chain carries TRBV12-3 or TRBV12-4 and TRBJ1-6; TRBD1 is a possible D gene (6 bases). This CDR3 is built from 15 residues. V lost 4 bases and J lost 8, with 15 bases in between. The CDR3 DNA is TGTGCCAGCAGTTCAACGGGGGGCGCGCATTCACCCCTCCACTTT. It is translated as CASSSTGGAHSPLHF.